The entry that follows covers one T cell receptor (beta chain) sequence. Antigen unknown. Spiking each PCR with synthetic TCR analog templates was performed. Profiling relied on immunoSEQ multiplex PCR, and the TCRdb table lists in-frame clones only, not all of them. The profile covers tens of thousands of clones, with more than 80% appearing a single time and about 7.9% taken by the ten largest. The data were taken from a study of PD-L1 blockade in urothelial cancer. Overall study context: Chemotherapy regimens numbering 0 to 3 had been given to patients.

Stated time point: peripheral blood 6 weeks after treatment start. It was locally advanced or metastatic urothelial carcinoma that patients had. Study findings and constraints: Pretreatment TCR clonality in blood, when below the median, was predictive of better survival.

CDR3 length: 16 residues. V was pared by 5 bases and J by 7 bases, with 14 bases of the junction left unmatched. Germline V gene data show CDR1 as SEHNR and CDR2 as FQNEAQ (reference sequence). The chain joins TRBV7-9 to TRBJ2-1, with 7 bases aligning to TRBD2. The receptor was isolated from a man in his 70s with urothelial cancer. The specimen was PBMCs, collected around atezolizumab (anti-PD-L1) treatment. CDR3 region: CASSQRGEGPLNEQFF. For the CDR3, the DNA is TGTGCCAGCAGCCAACGTGGGGAGGGCCCTTTGAATGAGCAGTTCTTC.